The 19 T cell receptor beta chains reported below all come from one sample, sequenced in a study of monozygotic twins with inflammatory bowel disease. TCRdb re-called the 5' RACE reads; one entry per CDR3 protein, DNA not given. The data include a few hundred thousand distinct CDR3 sequences; the top ten clones carry around 2.3%. Sample: blood. These receptor sequences come from a human donor with ulcerative colitis or Crohn's disease, or a healthy co-twin of an affected twin (not recorded which).

The rearrangement joins TRBV11-2 to TRBJ2-1; TCRdb calls TRBD2, which cannot be checked without DNA. Germline CDR1 and CDR2: SGHAT and FQNNGV. CDR3 length: 17 amino acids. The CDR3 here is CASSSRLAGSSYNEQFF.

The chain combines TRBV6-6 with TRBJ2-7; with no DNA, the TCRdb D assignment of TRBD2 cannot be verified. Germline V gene sequence: CDR1 MNHNY, CDR2 SVGAGI (reference sequence). The CDR3 covers 14 residues. The CDR3 spells CASSPSLSSYEQYF.

The chain is built from TRBV10-3 and TRBJ2-1; TCRdb proposes TRBD1, but this gene call is untestable without DNA. Germline CDR1 is ENHRY and CDR2 is SYGVKD. The CDR3 runs 13 residues. The CDR3 loop is CAISESPVGYLFF.

The chain uses TRBV20-1 and TRBJ2-1; with no DNA, the TCRdb D assignment of TRBD2 cannot be verified. Per the germline V gene, CDR1 is DFQATT and CDR2 is SNEGSKA (reference sequence). The CDR3 contains 14 residues. CDR3: CSANGLTQGDEQFF.

The chain joins TRBV15 to TRBJ1-2; TCRdb outputs TRBD1, but without DNA this stays unchecked. This CDR3 comprises 14 residues. Germline V gene data show CDR1 as LNHNV and CDR2 as YYDKDF (reference sequence). CDR3 residues: CATSTTPGYNGYTF.

The chain recombines TRBV2 with TRBJ2-3; absent DNA, TCRdb's TRBD1 call cannot be checked. Per the germline V gene, CDR1 is SNHLY and CDR2 is FYNNEI. CDR3 size: 13 residues. The CDR3 here is CASSPGGVNTQYF.

The V gene is TRBV21-1, the J gene TRBJ2-7; TCRdb calls TRBD2, which cannot be checked without DNA. TRBV21-1 counts as a pseudogene. The CDR3 has 17 residues. CDR3 in amino acids: CASSKGRLLEAPYEQYF.

V usage is TRBV10-3 and J usage is TRBJ2-7; with no DNA, the TCRdb D assignment of TRBD2 cannot be verified. Germline lookup yields CDR1 ENHRY and CDR2 SYGVKD. The CDR3 spans 12 residues. The chain's CDR3 is CAISGSGRGQYF.

The CDR3 reads CAWSGRGNYGYTF. V is TRBV30 and J is TRBJ1-2; the D gene TCRdb calls, TRBD1, cannot be checked with no DNA. Germline lookup yields CDR1 GTSNPN and CDR2 SVGIG (reference sequence). This CDR3 comprises 13 residues.

The chain is built from TRBV28 and TRBJ1-1; TCRdb's D call, TRBD1, is unchecked because there is no DNA. Germline lookup yields CDR1 MDHEN and CDR2 SYDVKM. This CDR3 comprises 15 residues. This CDR3 reads CASRTWTGGFSEAFF.

J is TRBJ2-3 and V is TRBV11-2; the D call of TRBD1 rests on TCRdb alone, since no DNA is present to check it. The CDR3 extends over 16 amino acids. The germline V gene encodes CDR1 SGHAT and CDR2 FQNNGV. The chain's CDR3 is CATRAGASHGRGTQYF. The full variable domain, with the rest looked up from reference TRBV11-2 and TRBJ2-3, is EAGVAQSPRYKIIEKRQSVAFWCNPISGHATLYWYQQILGQGPKLLIQFQNNGVVDDSQLPKDRFSAERLKGVDSTLKIQPAKLEDSAVYLCATRAGASHGRGTQYFGPGTRLTVL.

V and J are TRBV7-9 and TRBJ1-1; the D call from TCRdb, TRBD1, cannot be confirmed without DNA. Germline V gene lookup returns CDR1 SEHNR and CDR2 FQNEAQ (reference sequence). The CDR3 contains 16 residues. The CDR3 sequence: CASSSWEGQGHTEAFF. The complete variable domain, with remaining parts taken from reference TRBV7-9 and TRBJ1-1, reads DTGVSQNPRHKITKRGQNVTFRCDPISEHNRLYWYRQTLGQGPEFLTYFQNEAQLEKSRLLSDRFSAERPKGSFSTLEIQRTEQGDSAMYLCASSSWEGQGHTEAFFGQGTRLTVV.

The chain employs TRBV5-5 and TRBJ2-3. The CDR3 contains 15 residues. Germline V gene data show CDR1 as SGHKS and CDR2 as YYEKEE (reference sequence). The CDR3 is CASSYDAQATDTQYF. Full variable domain (remainder filled in from reference TRBV5-5 and TRBJ2-3): DAGVTQSPTHLIKTRGQQVTLRCSPISGHKSVSWYQQVLGQGPQFIFQYYEKEERGRGNFPDRFSARQFPNYSSELNVNALLLGDSALYLCASSYDAQATDTQYFGPGTRLTVL.

The chain is built from TRBV7-6 and TRBJ2-7; the TCRdb D gene call, TRBD2, has no DNA to confirm it. Germline values: CDR1 SGHVS, CDR2 FNYEAQ. This CDR3 is 18 amino acids long. The CDR3 here is CASSLVASGGAKRNEQYF. The complete variable domain, with remaining parts taken from reference TRBV7-6 and TRBJ2-7, reads GAGVSQSPRYKVTKRGQDVALRCDPISGHVSLYWYRQALGQGPEFLTYFNYEAQQDKSGLPNDRFSAERPEGSISTLTIQRTEQRDSAMYRCASSLVASGGAKRNEQYFGPGTRLTVT.

The chain combines TRBV18 with TRBJ2-2; TCRdb's D gene call, TRBD2, goes unchecked for lack of DNA. The CDR3 totals 16 residues. The germline CDR1 and CDR2 sequences are KGHSH and LQKENI. The CDR3 protein is CASSPISSNFFGELFF.

V is TRBV5-1 and J is TRBJ1-4. The germline V gene has CDR1 SGHRS and CDR2 YFSETQ. The CDR3 spans 14 residues. CDR3 region: CASSLERANEKLFF.

The chain's CDR3 is CSARDEERWANQPQHF. The V and J genes are TRBV20-1 and TRBJ1-5; TCRdb picks TRBD1, but there is no DNA to check that call. The CDR3 sequence is 16 residues long. The V gene's germline CDR1 is DFQATT and CDR2 SNEGSKA (reference sequence).

The chain has TRBV12-3 or TRBV12-4 and TRBJ1-5. The length of the CDR3 is 13 residues. CDR3 residues: CASSSSFNQPQHF.

The chain links TRBV10-3 to TRBJ2-1; TCRdb's D call, TRBD2, is unchecked because there is no DNA. CDR3 length equals 14 residues. Germline-derived CDR1 and CDR2 are ENHRY and SYGVKD. This CDR3 reads CASHSGRATDEQFF.